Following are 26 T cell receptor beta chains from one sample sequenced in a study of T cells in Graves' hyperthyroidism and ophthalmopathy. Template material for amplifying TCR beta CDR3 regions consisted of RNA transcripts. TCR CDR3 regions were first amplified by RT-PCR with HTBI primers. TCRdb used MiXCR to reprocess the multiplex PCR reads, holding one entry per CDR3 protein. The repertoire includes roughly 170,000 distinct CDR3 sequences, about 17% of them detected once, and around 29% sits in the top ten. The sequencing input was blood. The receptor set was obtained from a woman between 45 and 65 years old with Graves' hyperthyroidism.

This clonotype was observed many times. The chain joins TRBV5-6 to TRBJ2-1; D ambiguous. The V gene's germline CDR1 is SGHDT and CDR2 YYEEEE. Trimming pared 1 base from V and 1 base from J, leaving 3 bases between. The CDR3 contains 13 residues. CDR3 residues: CASSLRSYNEQFF. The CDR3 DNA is TGTGCCAGCAGCTTGAGGTCCTACAATGAGCAGTTCTTC.

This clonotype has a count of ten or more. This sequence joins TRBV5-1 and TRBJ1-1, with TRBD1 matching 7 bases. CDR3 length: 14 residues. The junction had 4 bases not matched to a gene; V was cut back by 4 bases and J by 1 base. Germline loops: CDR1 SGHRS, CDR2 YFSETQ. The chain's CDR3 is CASSPWTGNTEAFF. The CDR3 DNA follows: TGCGCCAGCAGCCCATGGACAGGGAACACTGAAGCTTTCTTT.

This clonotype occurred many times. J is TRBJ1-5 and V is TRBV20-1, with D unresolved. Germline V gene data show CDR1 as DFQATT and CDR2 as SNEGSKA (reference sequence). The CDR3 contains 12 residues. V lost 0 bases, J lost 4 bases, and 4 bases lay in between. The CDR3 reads CSARDTNQPQHF. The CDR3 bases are TGCAGTGCTAGAGATACAAATCAGCCCCAGCATTTT.

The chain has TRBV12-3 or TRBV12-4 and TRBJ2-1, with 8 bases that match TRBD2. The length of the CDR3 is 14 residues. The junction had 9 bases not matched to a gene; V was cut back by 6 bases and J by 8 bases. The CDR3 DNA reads TGTGCCAGCAGCCCCAGCGGGAGTACGGATGAGCAGTTCTTC. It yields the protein CASSPSGSTDEQFF.

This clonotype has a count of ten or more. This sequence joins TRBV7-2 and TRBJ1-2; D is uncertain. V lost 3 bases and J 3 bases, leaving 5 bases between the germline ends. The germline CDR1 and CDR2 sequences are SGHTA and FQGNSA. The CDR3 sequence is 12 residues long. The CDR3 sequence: CASSLEYYGYTF. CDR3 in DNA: TGTGCCAGCAGCTTGGAGTACTATGGCTACACCTTC.

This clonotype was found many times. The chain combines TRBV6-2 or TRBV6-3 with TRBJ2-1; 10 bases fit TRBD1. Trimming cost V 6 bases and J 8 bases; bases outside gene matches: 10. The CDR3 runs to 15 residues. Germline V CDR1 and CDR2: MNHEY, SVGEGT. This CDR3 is CASSPRDRGGDEQFF. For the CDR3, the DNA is TGTGCCAGCAGCCCCCGGGACAGGGGAGGTGATGAGCAGTTCTTC.

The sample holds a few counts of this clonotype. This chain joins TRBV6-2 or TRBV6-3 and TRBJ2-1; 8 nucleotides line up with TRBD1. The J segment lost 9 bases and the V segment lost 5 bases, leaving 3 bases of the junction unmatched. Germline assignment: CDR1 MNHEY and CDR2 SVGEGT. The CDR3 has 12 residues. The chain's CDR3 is CASSDRGSEQFF. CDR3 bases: TGTGCCAGCAGTGACAGGGGAAGTGAGCAGTTCTTC.

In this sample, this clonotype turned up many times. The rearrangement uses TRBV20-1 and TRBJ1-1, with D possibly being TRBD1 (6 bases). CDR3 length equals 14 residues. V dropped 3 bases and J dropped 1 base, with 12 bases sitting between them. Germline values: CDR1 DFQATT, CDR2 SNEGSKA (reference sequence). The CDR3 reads CSARTTGTNTEAFF. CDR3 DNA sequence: TGCAGTGCTAGGACGACAGGCACGAACACTGAAGCTTTCTTT.

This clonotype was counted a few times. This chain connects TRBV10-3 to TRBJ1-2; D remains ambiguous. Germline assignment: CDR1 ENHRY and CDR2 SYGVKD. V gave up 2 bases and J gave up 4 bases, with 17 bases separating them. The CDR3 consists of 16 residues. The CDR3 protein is CAISEGVLSWGYGYTF. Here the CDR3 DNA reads TGTGCCATCAGTGAGGGCGTACTCTCTTGGGGCTATGGCTACACCTTC.

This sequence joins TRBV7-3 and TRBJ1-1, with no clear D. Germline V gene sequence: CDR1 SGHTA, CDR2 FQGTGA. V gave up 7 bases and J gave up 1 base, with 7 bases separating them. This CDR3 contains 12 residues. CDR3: CASISGNTEAFF. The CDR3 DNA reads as TGTGCCAGCATTTCAGGGAACACTGAAGCTTTCTTT.

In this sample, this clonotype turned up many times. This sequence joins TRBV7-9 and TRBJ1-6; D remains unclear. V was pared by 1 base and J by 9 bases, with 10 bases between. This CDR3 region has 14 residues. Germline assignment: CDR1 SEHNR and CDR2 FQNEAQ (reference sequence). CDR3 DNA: TGTGCCAGCAGCTTAGACTCCCGGTCTTCACCCCTCCACTTT. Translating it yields CASSLDSRSSPLHF.

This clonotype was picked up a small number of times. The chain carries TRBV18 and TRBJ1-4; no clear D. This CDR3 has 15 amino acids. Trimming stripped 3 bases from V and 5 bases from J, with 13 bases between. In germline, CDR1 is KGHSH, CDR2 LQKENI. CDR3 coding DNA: TGTGCCAGCTCACCTTCGCCAAACCCGAATGAAAAACTGTTTTTT. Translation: CASSPSPNPNEKLFF.

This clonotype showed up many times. In DNA form, the CDR3 reads TGTGCCAGCAGGGAGGGACTAGCGGGGGTAACAGATACGCAGTATTTT. Its translation: CASREGLAGVTDTQYF. The chain recombines TRBV2 with TRBJ2-3; 14 bases agree with TRBD2. V lost 6 bases and J lost 3; bases outside the gene matches: 5. Germline-derived CDR1 and CDR2 are SNHLY and FYNNEI. The CDR3 consists of 16 residues.

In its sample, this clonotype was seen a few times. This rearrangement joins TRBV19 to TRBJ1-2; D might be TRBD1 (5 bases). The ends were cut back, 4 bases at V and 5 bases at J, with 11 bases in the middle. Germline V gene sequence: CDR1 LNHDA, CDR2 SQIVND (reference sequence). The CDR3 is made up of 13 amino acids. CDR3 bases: TGTGCCAGTAGTACCCCCGAGGGGTATGGCTACACCTTC. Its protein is CASSTPEGYGYTF.

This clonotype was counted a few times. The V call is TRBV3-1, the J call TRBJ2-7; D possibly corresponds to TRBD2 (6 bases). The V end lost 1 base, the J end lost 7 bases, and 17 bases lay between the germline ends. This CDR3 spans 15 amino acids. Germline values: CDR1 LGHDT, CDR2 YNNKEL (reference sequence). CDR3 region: CASSQASITSPEQYF. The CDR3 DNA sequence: TGTGCCAGCAGCCAAGCCTCAATCACTAGCCCAGAGCAGTACTTC.

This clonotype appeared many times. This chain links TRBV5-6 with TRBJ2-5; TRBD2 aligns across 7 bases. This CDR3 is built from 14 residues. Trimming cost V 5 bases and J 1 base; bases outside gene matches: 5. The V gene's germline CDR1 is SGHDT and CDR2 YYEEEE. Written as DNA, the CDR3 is TGTGCCAGCAGTCGTCGGGGGGTCCAAGAGACCCAGTACTTC. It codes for CASSRRGVQETQYF. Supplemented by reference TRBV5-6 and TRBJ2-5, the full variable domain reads DAGVTQSPTHLIKTRGQQVTLRCSPKSGHDTVSWYQQALGQGPQFIFQYYEEEERQRGNFPDRFSGHQFPNYSSELNVNALLLGDSALYLCASSRRGVQETQYFGPGTRLLVL.

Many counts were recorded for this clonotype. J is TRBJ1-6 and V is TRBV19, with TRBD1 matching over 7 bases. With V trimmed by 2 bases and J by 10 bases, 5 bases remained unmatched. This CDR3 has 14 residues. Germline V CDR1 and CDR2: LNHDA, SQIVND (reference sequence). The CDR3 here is CASSIIGGESPLHF. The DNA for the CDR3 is TGTGCCAGTAGTATAATAGGGGGCGAATCACCCCTCCACTTT.

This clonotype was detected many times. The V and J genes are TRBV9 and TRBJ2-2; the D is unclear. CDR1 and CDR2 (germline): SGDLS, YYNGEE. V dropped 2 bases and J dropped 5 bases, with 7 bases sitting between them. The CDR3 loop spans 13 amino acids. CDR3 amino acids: CASSVTATGELFF. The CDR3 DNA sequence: TGTGCCAGCAGCGTGACGGCTACCGGGGAGCTGTTTTTT.

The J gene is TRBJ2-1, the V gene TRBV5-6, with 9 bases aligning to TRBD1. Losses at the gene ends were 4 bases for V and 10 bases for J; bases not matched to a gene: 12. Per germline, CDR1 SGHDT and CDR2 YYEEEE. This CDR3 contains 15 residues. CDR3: CASSLGTGISGEQFF. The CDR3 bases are TGTGCCAGCAGCCTCGGGACAGGGATTTCAGGGGAGCAGTTCTTC.

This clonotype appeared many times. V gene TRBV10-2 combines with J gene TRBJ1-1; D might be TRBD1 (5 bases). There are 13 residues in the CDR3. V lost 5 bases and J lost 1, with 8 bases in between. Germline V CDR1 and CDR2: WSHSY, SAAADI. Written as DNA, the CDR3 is TGCGCCAGCAGTTGGCAGGGGAACACTGAAGCTTTCTTT. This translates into CASSWQGNTEAFF.

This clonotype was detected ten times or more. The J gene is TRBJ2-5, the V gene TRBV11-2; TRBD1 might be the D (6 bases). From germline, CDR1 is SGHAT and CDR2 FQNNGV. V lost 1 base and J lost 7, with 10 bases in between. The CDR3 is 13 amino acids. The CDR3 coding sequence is TGTGCCAGCAGCTTAGTGCTACAGGGGACCCAGTACTTC. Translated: CASSLVLQGTQYF.

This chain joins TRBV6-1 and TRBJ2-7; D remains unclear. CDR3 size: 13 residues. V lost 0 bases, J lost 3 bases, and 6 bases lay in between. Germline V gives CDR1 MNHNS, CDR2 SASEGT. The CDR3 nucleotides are TGTGCCAGCAGTGAAGCTGCGGTCTACGAGCAGTACTTC. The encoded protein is CASSEAAVYEQYF.

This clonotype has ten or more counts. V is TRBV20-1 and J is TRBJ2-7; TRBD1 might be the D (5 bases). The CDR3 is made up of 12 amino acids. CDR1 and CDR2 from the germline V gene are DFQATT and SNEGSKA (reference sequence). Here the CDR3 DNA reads TGCAGACCGCAGGGCCTCTCCTACGAGCAGTACTTC. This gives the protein CRPQGLSYEQYF.

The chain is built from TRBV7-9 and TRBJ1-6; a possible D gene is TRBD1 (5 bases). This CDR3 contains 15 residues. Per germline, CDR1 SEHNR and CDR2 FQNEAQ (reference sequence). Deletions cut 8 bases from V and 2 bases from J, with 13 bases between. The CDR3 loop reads CASSDGGPYNSPLHF. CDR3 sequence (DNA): TGTGCCAGCTCCGACGGGGGACCCTATAATTCACCCCTCCACTTT.

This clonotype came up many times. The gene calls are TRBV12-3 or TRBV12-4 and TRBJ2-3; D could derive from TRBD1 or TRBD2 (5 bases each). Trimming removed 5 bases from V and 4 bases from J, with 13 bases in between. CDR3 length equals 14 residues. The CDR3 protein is CASSHRQRADTQYF. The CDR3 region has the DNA TGTGCCAGCAGTCACCGACAGAGGGCAGATACGCAGTATTTT.

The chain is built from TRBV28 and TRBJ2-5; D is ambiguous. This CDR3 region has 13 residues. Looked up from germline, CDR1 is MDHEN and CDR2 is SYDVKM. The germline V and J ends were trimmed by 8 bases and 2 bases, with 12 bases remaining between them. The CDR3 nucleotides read TGTGCCAGCCATACTCTACAGCAAGAGACCCAGTACTTC. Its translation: CASHTLQQETQYF.